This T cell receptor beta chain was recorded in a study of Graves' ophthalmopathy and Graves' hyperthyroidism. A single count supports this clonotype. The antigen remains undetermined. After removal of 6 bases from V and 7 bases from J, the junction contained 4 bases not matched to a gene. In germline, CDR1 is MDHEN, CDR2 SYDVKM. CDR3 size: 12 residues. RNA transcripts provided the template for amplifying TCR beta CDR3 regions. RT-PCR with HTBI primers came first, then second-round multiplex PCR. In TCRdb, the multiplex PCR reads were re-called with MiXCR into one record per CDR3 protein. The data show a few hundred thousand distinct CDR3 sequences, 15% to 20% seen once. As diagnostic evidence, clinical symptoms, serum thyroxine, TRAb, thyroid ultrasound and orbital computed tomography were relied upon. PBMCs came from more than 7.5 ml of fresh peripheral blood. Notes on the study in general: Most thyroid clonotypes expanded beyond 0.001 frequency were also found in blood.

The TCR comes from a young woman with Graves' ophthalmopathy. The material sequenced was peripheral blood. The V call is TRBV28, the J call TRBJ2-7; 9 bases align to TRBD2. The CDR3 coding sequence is TGTGCCAGCAGAGGACTAGCGATGGAGCAGTACTTC. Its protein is CASRGLAMEQYF.